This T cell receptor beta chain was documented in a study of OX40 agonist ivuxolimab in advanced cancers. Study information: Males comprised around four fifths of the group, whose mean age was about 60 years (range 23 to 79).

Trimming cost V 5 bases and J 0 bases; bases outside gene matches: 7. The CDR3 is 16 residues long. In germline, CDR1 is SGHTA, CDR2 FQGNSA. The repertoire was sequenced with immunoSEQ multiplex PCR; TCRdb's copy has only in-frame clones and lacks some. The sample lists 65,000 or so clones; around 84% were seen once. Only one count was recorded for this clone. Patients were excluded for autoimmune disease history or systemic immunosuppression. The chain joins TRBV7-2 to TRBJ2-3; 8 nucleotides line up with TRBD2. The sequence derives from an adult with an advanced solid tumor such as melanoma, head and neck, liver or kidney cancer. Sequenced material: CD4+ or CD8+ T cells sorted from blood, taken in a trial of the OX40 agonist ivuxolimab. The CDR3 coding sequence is TGTGCCAGCAGCCTAACTAGCGGAGCTAGCACAGATACGCAGTATTTT. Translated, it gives CASSLTSGASTDTQYF.